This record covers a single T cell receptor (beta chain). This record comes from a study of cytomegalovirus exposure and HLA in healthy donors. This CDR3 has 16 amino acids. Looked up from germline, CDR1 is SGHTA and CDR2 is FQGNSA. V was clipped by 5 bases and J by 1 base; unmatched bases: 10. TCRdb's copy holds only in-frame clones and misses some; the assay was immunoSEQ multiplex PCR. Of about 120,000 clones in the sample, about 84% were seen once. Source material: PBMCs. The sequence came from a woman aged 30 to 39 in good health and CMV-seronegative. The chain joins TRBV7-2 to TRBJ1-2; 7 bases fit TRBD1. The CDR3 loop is CASSLLNRGLNYGYTF. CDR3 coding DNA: TGTGCCAGCAGCCTTCTTAACAGGGGACTTAACTATGGCTACACCTTC.